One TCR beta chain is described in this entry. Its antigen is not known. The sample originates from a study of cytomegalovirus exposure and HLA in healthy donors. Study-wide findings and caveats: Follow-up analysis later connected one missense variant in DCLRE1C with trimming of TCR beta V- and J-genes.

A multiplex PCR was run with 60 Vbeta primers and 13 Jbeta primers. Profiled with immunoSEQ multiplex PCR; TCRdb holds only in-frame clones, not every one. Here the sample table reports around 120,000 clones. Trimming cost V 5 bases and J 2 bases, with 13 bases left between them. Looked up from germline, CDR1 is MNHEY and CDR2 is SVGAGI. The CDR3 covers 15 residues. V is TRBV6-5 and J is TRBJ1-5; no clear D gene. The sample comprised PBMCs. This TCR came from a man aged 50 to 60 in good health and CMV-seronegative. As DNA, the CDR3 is TGTGCCAGCAGTCCCCCGGGATCGGGCAATCAGCCCCAGCATTTT. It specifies CASSPPGSGNQPQHF.